This entry features one TCR beta chain sequence. The source of the sample is a study of blood T cell repertoires in COVID-19. The repertoire was sequenced with immunoSEQ multiplex PCR; TCRdb's copy has only in-frame clones and lacks some. This sample has roughly 150,000 clones; roughly three quarters occur once, and the top ten carry 6%. The sequencing sample was made of PBMCs or T cells enriched from blood (not recorded which). This clonotype was obtained from a woman aged 45-60 years who had recovered from COVID-19.

CDR3 in amino acids: CASSQEAGSYGYTF. DNA for the CDR3: TGTGCCAGCAGCCAAGAGGCGGGAAGCTATGGCTACACCTTC. The rearrangement joins TRBV3-1 (or the pseudogene TRBV3-2) to TRBJ1-2; D gene unclear. The V end was cut by 0 bases, the J end by 4 bases, with 9 bases between. This CDR3 has 14 residues. CDR1 and CDR2 from the germline V gene are LGHDT and YNNKEL (reference sequence).